The rows below give T cell receptor beta chains drawn from one sample of a study of monozygotic twins with inflammatory bowel disease. Following a re-call of the 5' RACE reads, TCRdb has one entry per CDR3 protein and lacks DNA. Its clone listing holds about 380,000 distinct CDR3 sequences. The specimen sequenced was blood. The receptors originated from a human donor with ulcerative colitis or Crohn's disease, or a healthy co-twin of an affected twin (not recorded which). The CDR3 runs from the conserved cysteine through the conserved F or W. The order of the fields is CDR3 protein, J gene, V gene.

CDR3 protein: CAAGWADTQYF
J gene: TRBJ2-3
V gene: TRBV6-1

CDR3 protein: CAISVARDYEQYF
J gene: TRBJ2-7
V gene: TRBV10-3

CDR3 protein: CASSLWTPRTEAFF
J gene: TRBJ1-1
V gene: TRBV3-1

CDR3 protein: CASSPQVAGGELFF
J gene: TRBJ2-2
V gene: TRBV6-4

CDR3 protein: CASSYSKLAGGYNEQFF
J gene: TRBJ2-1
V gene: TRBV6-5

CDR3 protein: CASSYVGRQETQYF
J gene: TRBJ2-5
V gene: TRBV6-2/TRBV6-3

CDR3 protein: CASSLGQGAPNSPLHF
J gene: TRBJ1-6
V gene: TRBV7-9

CDR3 protein: CASSLAPRDQPQHF
J gene: TRBJ1-5
V gene: TRBV7-9

CDR3 protein: CASSYRGPTYNEQFF
J gene: TRBJ2-1
V gene: TRBV5-6

CDR3 protein: CASSFGTGKFF
J gene: TRBJ2-1
V gene: TRBV7-9

CDR3 protein: CSARDKPRGPQETQYF
J gene: TRBJ2-5
V gene: TRBV20-1

CDR3 protein: CASSLGSPGSTGANVLTF
J gene: TRBJ2-6
V gene: TRBV7-3

CDR3 protein: CASRRWAGNEQFF
J gene: TRBJ2-1
V gene: TRBV6-5

CDR3 protein: CASSFTMSLAYGYTF
J gene: TRBJ1-2
V gene: TRBV7-2

CDR3 protein: CASSYGDLTYEQYF
J gene: TRBJ2-7
V gene: TRBV7-2

CDR3 protein: CASSPRAGANVLTF
J gene: TRBJ2-6
V gene: TRBV5-1

CDR3 protein: CASSWTGNEQYF
J gene: TRBJ2-7
V gene: TRBV5-1

CDR3 protein: CAWSPGAYEQYF
J gene: TRBJ2-7
V gene: TRBV30

CDR3 protein: CASSPERRSTDTQYF
J gene: TRBJ2-3
V gene: TRBV7-2

CDR3 protein: CASSRQTGPLNTGELFF
J gene: TRBJ2-2
V gene: TRBV5-1

CDR3 protein: CSAINSGTGHNEQFF
J gene: TRBJ2-1
V gene: TRBV20-1

CDR3 protein: CASSLWGGTSYEQYF
J gene: TRBJ2-7
V gene: TRBV12-3/TRBV12-4

CDR3 protein: CASSLGHLNYGYTF
J gene: TRBJ1-2
V gene: TRBV5-1

CDR3 protein: CASSETGFTEAFF
J gene: TRBJ1-1
V gene: TRBV7-9

CDR3 protein: CASSHSGRQNTEAFF
J gene: TRBJ1-1
V gene: TRBV5-6

CDR3 protein: CASSLIGIQRTEYF
J gene: TRBJ2-3
V gene: TRBV5-1

CDR3 protein: CASSRTGTDTYEQYF
J gene: TRBJ2-7
V gene: TRBV6-1

CDR3 protein: CAIGGAPNTGELFF
J gene: TRBJ2-2
V gene: TRBV24-1

CDR3 protein: CASSLFLAVSTDTQYF
J gene: TRBJ2-3
V gene: TRBV27

CDR3 protein: CASSQGAWTSGETQYF
J gene: TRBJ2-5
V gene: TRBV4-3

CDR3 protein: CASSSLALVNYGYTF
J gene: TRBJ1-2
V gene: TRBV5-6

CDR3 protein: CASHDADTQYF
J gene: TRBJ2-3
V gene: TRBV25-1

CDR3 protein: CASSLDSTNQPQHF
J gene: TRBJ1-5
V gene: TRBV5-1

CDR3 protein: CASSFRTSGASYNEQFF
J gene: TRBJ2-1
V gene: TRBV27

CDR3 protein: CAISPTGSKSYEQYF
J gene: TRBJ2-7
V gene: TRBV10-3

CDR3 protein: CASSPEKTARSTDTQYF
J gene: TRBJ2-3
V gene: TRBV3-1

CDR3 protein: CASSPRTGYRAEAFF
J gene: TRBJ1-1
V gene: TRBV7-2

CDR3 protein: CASTLGQSSYNEQFF
J gene: TRBJ2-1
V gene: TRBV11-2

CDR3 protein: CASSPPGRTNTGELFF
J gene: TRBJ2-2
V gene: TRBV5-1

CDR3 protein: CSAPPPGGRYNEQFF
J gene: TRBJ2-1
V gene: TRBV20-1

CDR3 protein: CARESKSSYEQYF
J gene: TRBJ2-7
V gene: TRBV30

CDR3 protein: CASSPSRASGGGTDTQYF
J gene: TRBJ2-3
V gene: TRBV11-2

CDR3 protein: CASSQTGTSDEQYF
J gene: TRBJ2-7
V gene: TRBV18

CDR3 protein: CASSPRDRGYEQYF
J gene: TRBJ2-7
V gene: TRBV7-9

CDR3 protein: CASSLTGSTYEQYF
J gene: TRBJ2-7
V gene: TRBV5-1

CDR3 protein: CASKQEILNTEAFF
J gene: TRBJ1-1
V gene: TRBV5-5

CDR3 protein: CAIGGGYEQYF
J gene: TRBJ2-7
V gene: TRBV10-3

CDR3 protein: CASRTSGGRDTQYF
J gene: TRBJ2-3
V gene: TRBV12-3/TRBV12-4

CDR3 protein: CASSLLQGIVGTEAFF
J gene: TRBJ1-1
V gene: TRBV3-1

CDR3 protein: CASKGTGNTGELFF
J gene: TRBJ2-2
V gene: TRBV6-1

CDR3 protein: CASSGWATSDNEQFF
J gene: TRBJ2-1
V gene: TRBV6-1

CDR3 protein: CASSLVGTVSGNTIYF
J gene: TRBJ1-3
V gene: TRBV5-1